This T cell receptor beta chain was observed in a study of OX40 agonist ivuxolimab in advanced cancers. Data came from immunoSEQ multiplex PCR; TCRdb stores just in-frame clones and leaves some out. Of 37,000 or so clones listed, 82% are singletons. The material sequenced was CD4+ or CD8+ T cells sorted from blood, taken in a trial of the OX40 agonist ivuxolimab. The receptor was isolated from an adult with an advanced solid tumor such as melanoma, head and neck, liver or kidney cancer.

The CDR3 here is CASSKAGTRRFYEQYF. DNA of the CDR3: TGTGCCAGCAGCAAAGCGGGTACTAGGAGATTCTACGAGCAGTACTTC. This sequence joins TRBV21-1 and TRBJ2-7; the table's D call TRBD2 went unverified against the DNA. TRBV21-1 is a recognized pseudogene. The CDR3 spans 16 residues.